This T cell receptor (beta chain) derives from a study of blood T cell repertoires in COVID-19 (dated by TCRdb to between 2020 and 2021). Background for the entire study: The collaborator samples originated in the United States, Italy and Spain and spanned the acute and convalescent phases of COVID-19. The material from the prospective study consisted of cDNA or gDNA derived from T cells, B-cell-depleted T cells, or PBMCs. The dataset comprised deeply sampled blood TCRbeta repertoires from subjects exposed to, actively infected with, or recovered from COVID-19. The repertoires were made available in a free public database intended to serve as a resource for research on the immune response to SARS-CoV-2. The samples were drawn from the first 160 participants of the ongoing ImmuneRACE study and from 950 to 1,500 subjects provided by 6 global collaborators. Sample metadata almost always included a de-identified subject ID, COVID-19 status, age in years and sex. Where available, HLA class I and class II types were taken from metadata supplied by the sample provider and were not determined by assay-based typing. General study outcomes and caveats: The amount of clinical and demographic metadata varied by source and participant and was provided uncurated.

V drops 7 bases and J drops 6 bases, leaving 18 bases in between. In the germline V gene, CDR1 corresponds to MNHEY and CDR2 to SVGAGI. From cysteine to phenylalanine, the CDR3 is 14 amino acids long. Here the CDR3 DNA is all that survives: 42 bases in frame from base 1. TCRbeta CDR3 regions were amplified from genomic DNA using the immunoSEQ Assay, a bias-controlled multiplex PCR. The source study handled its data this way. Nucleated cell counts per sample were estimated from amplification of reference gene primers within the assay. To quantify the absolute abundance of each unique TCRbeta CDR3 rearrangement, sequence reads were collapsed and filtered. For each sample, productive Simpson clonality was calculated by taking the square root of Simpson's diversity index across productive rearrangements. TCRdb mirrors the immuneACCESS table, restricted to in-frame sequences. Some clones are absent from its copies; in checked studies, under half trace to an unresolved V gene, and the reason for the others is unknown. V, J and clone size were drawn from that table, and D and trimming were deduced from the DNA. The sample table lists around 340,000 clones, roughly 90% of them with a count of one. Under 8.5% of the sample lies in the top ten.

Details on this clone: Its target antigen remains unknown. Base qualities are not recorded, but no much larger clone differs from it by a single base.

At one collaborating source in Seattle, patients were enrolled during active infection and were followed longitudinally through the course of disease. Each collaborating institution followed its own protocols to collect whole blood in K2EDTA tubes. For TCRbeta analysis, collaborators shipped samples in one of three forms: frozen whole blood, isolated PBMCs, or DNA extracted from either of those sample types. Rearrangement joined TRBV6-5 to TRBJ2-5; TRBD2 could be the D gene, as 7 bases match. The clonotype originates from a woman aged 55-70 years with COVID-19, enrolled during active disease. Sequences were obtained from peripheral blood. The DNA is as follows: TGTGCCAGCACTACCGGCGGGGGCGGAAAGACCCAGTACTTC. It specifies CASTTGGGGKTQYF.